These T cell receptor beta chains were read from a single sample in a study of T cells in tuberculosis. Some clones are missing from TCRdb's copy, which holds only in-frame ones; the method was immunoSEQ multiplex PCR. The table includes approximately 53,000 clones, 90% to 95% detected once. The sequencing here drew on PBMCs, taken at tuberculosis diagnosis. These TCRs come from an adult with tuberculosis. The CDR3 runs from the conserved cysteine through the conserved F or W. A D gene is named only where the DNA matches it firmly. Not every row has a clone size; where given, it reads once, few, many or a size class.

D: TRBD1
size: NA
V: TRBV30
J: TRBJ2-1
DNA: TGTGCCTGGAGGGAGACAGGGGGTTTATTTAGTGAGCAGTTCTTC
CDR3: CAWRETGGLFSEQFF

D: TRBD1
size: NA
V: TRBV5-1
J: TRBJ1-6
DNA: TGCGCCAGCAGCCTCACAGGGGCGAGCTCCTATAATTCACCCCTCCACTTT
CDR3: CASSLTGASSYNSPLHF

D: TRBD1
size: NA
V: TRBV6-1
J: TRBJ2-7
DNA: TGTGCCAGCATGGGACAGGGGGCGTCCGAGCAGTACTTC
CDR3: CASMGQGASEQYF

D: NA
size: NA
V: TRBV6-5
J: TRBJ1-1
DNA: TGTGCCAGCAGTCCAACTCAGGGAGGGGACACTGAAGCTTTCTTT
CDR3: CASSPTQGGDTEAFF

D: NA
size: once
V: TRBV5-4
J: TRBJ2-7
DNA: TGTGCCAGCAGCTTCGGAGGGGCCGACGGCGAGCAGTACTTC
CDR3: CASSFGGADGEQYF

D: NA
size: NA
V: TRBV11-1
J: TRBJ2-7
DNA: TGTGCCAGCAGCTTAGGACCCGTCGGGGGCTACGAGCAGTACTTC
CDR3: CASSLGPVGGYEQYF

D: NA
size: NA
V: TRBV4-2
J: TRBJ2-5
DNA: TGTGCCAGCAGCCAAGTCCGCGGGGGCGTTCAAGAGACCCAGTACTTC
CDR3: CASSQVRGGVQETQYF

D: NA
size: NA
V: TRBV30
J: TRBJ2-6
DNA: TGTGCCTGGAGTGAAGGGGCTGGGGCCAACGTCCTGACTTTC
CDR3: CAWSEGAGANVLTF

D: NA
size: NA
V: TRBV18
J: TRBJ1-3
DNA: TGTGCCAGCTCTACAGGGACCCAAAACACCATATATTTT
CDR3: CASSTGTQNTIYF

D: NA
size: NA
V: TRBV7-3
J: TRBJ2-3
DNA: TGTGCCAGCAGCGGGTGGGCTAGCAGCCTTCCGGAGGATACGCAGTATTTT
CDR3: CASSGWASSLPEDTQYF

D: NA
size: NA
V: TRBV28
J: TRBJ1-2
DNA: TGTGCCAGCAGGGGCACGGTGAACTATGGCTACACCTTC
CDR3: CASRGTVNYGYTF

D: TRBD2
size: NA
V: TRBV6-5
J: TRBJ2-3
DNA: TGTGCCAGCAGTTACAAGTTTGGGACTAGCAGTGTTACGCAGTATTTT
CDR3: CASSYKFGTSSVTQYF

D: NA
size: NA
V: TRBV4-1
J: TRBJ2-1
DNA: TGCGCCAGCAGCCAGTTAGCCGGGACTGGCAACAATGAGCAGTTCTTC
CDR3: CASSQLAGTGNNEQFF

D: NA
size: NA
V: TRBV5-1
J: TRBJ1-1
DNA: TGCGCCAGCAGCCTCAGTCCGGGGAGGGGAATGAACACTGAAGCTTTCTTT
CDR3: CASSLSPGRGMNTEAFF

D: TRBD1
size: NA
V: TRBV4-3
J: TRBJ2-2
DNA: TGCGCCAGCAGCCGCTCAACAGGGGCCACCGGGGAGCTGTTTTTT
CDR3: CASSRSTGATGELFF

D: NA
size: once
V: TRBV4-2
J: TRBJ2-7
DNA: TGTGCCAGCAGCCATGCCCCAGCCTACGAGCAGTACTTC
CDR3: CASSHAPAYEQYF

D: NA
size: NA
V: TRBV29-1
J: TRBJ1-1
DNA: TGCAGCGTTGAACGTCCCGGGAGACCTGAAGCTTTCTTT
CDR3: CSVERPGRPEAFF

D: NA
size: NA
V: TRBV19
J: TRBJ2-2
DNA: TGTGCCAGTAGTATTGAGGGGGCCGGGGAGCTGTTTTTT
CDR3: CASSIEGAGELFF

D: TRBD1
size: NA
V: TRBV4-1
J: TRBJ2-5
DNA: TGCGCCAGCAGCCAAGAGGGACAGGGGTTGCGAGAGACCCAGTACTTC
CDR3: CASSQEGQGLRETQYF

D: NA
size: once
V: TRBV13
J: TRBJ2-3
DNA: TGTGCCAGCAGCTTAGGAGTTGGGGTCCGGGACAAAGGCACAGATACGCAGTATTTT
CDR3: CASSLGVGVRDKGTDTQYF

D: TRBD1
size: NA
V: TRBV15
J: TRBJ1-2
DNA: TGTGCCACCAGCAGAGACCCCGGGACAGGGATTAATGGCTACACCTTC
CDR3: CATSRDPGTGINGYTF

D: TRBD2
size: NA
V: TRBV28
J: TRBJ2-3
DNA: TGTGCCAGCAGTTCTCCCGGACTAGCGGGAGTGGATACGCAGTATTTT
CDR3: CASSSPGLAGVDTQYF

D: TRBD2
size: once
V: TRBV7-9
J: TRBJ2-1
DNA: TGTGCCAGCAGCCCCTATACTAGCGGTCCGTACAATGAGCAGTTCTTC
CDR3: CASSPYTSGPYNEQFF

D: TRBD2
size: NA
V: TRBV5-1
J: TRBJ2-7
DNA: TGCGCCAGCAGCTTGGAGGCGGGAGGCAAGTACGAGCAGTACTTC
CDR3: CASSLEAGGKYEQYF

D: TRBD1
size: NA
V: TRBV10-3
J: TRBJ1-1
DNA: TGTGCCATCAGTAACAGGGGTAAGGACACTGAAGCTTTCTTT
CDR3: CAISNRGKDTEAFF

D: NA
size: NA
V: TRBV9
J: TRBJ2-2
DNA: TGTGCCAGCAGCGTAGACGGTTCCGGGGAGCTGTTTTTT
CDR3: CASSVDGSGELFF

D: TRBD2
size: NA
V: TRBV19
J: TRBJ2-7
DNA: TGTGCCAGTAGCGGCACTTCAGCGGGAGTCTCCTACGAGCAGTACTTC
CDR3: CASSGTSAGVSYEQYF

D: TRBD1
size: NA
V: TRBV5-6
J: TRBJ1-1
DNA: TGTGCCAGCCTTATATCCTACAGGGGGAACACTGAAGCTTTCTTT
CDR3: CASLISYRGNTEAFF

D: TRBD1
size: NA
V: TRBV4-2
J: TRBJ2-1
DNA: TGTGCCAGCAGCCAGGCCTCCGGGACAGAAACAAATGAGCAGTTCTTC
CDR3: CASSQASGTETNEQFF

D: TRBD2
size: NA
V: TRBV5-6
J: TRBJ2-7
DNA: TGTGCCAGCAGACCAATGACTAGCGCACTTACCTACGAGCAGTACTTC
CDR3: CASRPMTSALTYEQYF

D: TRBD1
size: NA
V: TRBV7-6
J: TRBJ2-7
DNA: TGTGCCAGCAGCAATCCCAGGGGGACGGGCTCCTACGAGCAGTACTTC
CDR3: CASSNPRGTGSYEQYF

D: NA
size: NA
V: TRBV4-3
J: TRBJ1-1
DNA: TGCGCCAGCAGCCGAGTTTACAGGGTAGGTGGTCCGCCGAACACTGAAGCTTTCTTT
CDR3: CASSRVYRVGGPPNTEAFF

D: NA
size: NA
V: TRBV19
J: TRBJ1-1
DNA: TGTGCCAGTAGCCCAGGAATGAACACTGAAGCTTTCTTT
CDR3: CASSPGMNTEAFF